This entry lists 17 T cell receptor beta chains sequenced from one sample in a study of regulatory T cells in long-lasting Graves disease (TCRdb year 2021). Receptors were amplified or captured by multiplex PCR. Sequenced using an Illumina HiSeq 4000. CDR3 regions were amplified by Arm-PCR with iRepertoire HTBI primers to construct TCR beta libraries. Through fastp at Q25 and MiXCR, TCRdb rebuilt clones from the public reads, retaining in-frame beta chains. Rows merge per CDR3 protein into single entries with the most common DNA and genes. The sample contains roughly 380,000 distinct CDR3 sequences, 15% to 20% of them found a single time. Of the sample, about 32% falls within the top ten clones. The label giving this sample's time point can be read as: newly diagnosed GD, antithyroid drugs for less than 3 months. For both TCR sequencing and RNA sequencing, RNA was extracted from PBMCs in TRIzol. This sample was shared with a second study, whose subject was T cells in Graves' hyperthyroidism and ophthalmopathy.

Source: peripheral blood mononuclear cells (PBMCs), taken at new diagnosis, from a patient treated with antithyroid drugs. These TCRs come from a man aged 35 to 55 with Graves disease. Donor details come from another sample of the same person, matched by shared clones.

The V gene is TRBV3-1, the J gene TRBJ2-2; no definite D call. V was pared by 1 base and J by 6 bases, with 9 bases between. From germline, CDR1 is LGHDT and CDR2 YNNKEL (reference sequence). This CDR3 contains 14 residues. CDR3 coding DNA: TGTGCCAGCAGCCAAGCGTGGGGTGCCGGGGAGCTGTTTTTT. This encodes CASSQAWGAGELFF.

The rearrangement joins TRBV28 to TRBJ2-3; TRBD1 matches 9 bases. The germline V gene has CDR1 MDHEN and CDR2 SYDVKM. There are 17 residues in the CDR3. V shed 7 bases and J 4 bases; nucleotides not matched to a gene: 15. The CDR3 DNA reads TGTGCCAGCACCGATATTCCGGGACAGGGAACCCCAGATACGCAGTATTTT. This encodes CASTDIPGQGTPDTQYF.

This rearrangement joins TRBV12-3 or TRBV12-4 to TRBJ2-1; D is ambiguous. V lost 4 bases, J lost 6 bases, and 16 bases lay in between. The CDR3 extends over 15 amino acids. CDR3 nucleotide sequence: TGTGCCAGCAGTTCGGCCAATCTGAGGTGCAATGAGCAGTTCTTC. Translation: CASSSANLRCNEQFF.

The table lists this clonotype with many counts. This chain connects TRBV28 to TRBJ2-7; D is perhaps TRBD1 (7 bases). Germline values: CDR1 MDHEN, CDR2 SYDVKM. The CDR3 runs to 14 residues. V was cut by 6 bases and J by 1 base, with 13 bases left in between. This CDR3 reads CASRSQGRSYEQYF. CDR3 bases: TGTGCCAGCAGGTCACAGGGGAGGTCCTACGAGCAGTACTTC. Drawing the rest from reference TRBV28 and TRBJ2-7, the complete variable domain is DVKVTQSSRYLVKRTGEKVFLECVQDMDHENMFWYRQDPGLGLRLIYFSYDVKMKEKGDIPEGYSVSREKKERFSLILESASTNQTSMYLCASRSQGRSYEQYFGPGTRLTVT.

This clonotype has just a few counts. The chain is built from TRBV28 and TRBJ2-1; D possibly corresponds to TRBD2 (6 bases). CDR3 length: 15 amino acids. The germline V gene has CDR1 MDHEN and CDR2 SYDVKM. Trimming pared 1 base from V and 4 bases from J, leaving 11 bases between. The CDR3 here is CASSLLGLRYNEQFF. DNA for the CDR3: TGTGCCAGCAGTTTATTGGGACTCCGATACAATGAGCAGTTCTTC.

This clonotype was counted many times. The chain couples TRBV12-3 or TRBV12-4 to TRBJ1-1; 7 bases agree with TRBD1. This CDR3 is built from 14 residues. V dropped 7 bases and J dropped 6; count of bases not matched to a gene: 11. The DNA for the CDR3 is TGTGCCAGCACCAAATCAGGACAGGCGGCTGAAGCTTTCTTT. Protein sequence: CASTKSGQAAEAFF.

This clonotype was counted ten times or more. The rearrangement links TRBV2 to TRBJ2-1, with 7 bases lining up with TRBD1. The germline CDR1 and CDR2 sequences are SNHLY and FYNNEI. Trimming removed 1 base from V and 7 bases from J; junction bases left unmatched: 7. CDR3 length equals 15 residues. The CDR3 here is CASSEGQGLGNEQFF. CDR3 DNA: TGTGCCAGCAGTGAAGGACAGGGCCTGGGGAATGAGCAGTTCTTC.

The CDR3: CASSQNPQGVNTIYF. CDR3 bases: TGTGCCAGCAGCCAAAACCCACAGGGGGTAAACACCATATATTTT. V gene TRBV3-1 combines with J gene TRBJ1-3; 8 nucleotides line up with TRBD1. This CDR3 region has 15 residues. V dropped 2 bases and J dropped 6; count of bases not matched to a gene: 6. Germline loops: CDR1 LGHDT, CDR2 YNNKEL (reference sequence).

This clonotype was found many times. The chain has TRBV6-1 and TRBJ2-3; 9 nucleotides align to TRBD2. The CDR3 consists of 16 residues. Germline V gene sequence: CDR1 MNHNS, CDR2 SASEGT. V shed 5 bases and J 2 bases; nucleotides not matched to a gene: 8. CDR3 sequence (DNA): TGTGCCAGCAGTCCCCGGCTAGCGGGGCTCACAGATACGCAGTATTTT. It translates to CASSPRLAGLTDTQYF.

This clonotype was detected a few times. The genes are TRBV5-1 and TRBJ2-6, with no clear D. Germline V CDR1 and CDR2: SGHRS, YFSETQ. V dropped 5 bases and J dropped 0 bases, with 9 bases sitting between them. The CDR3 is 15 amino acids. CDR3 sequence: CASSQSYSGANVLTF. The CDR3 bases are TGCGCCAGCAGTCAATCCTACTCTGGGGCCAACGTCCTGACTTTC.

The chain employs TRBV5-4 and TRBJ2-3; perhaps TRBD1 as D (5 bases). The CDR3 is 14 amino acids. In germline, CDR1 is SGHNT, CDR2 YYREEE (reference sequence). Trimming removed 2 bases from V and 1 base from J, with 8 bases in between. The CDR3, as DNA: TGTGCCAGCAGCTTACAGGTGGGCACAGATACGCAGTATTTT. Translated, it gives CASSLQVGTDTQYF.

The chain employs TRBV3-1 and TRBJ1-5, with D perhaps matching TRBD1 (5 bases). The CDR3 has 14 amino acids. V shed 1 base and J shed 7 bases, with 11 bases lying between them. Per the germline V gene, CDR1 is LGHDT and CDR2 is YNNKEL (reference sequence). CDR3 sequence: CASSQGGEVQPQHF. The CDR3 region has the DNA TGTGCCAGCAGCCAAGGGGGGGAGGTCCAGCCCCAGCATTTT.

In nucleotides, the CDR3 is TGCGCCAGCAGCTCTGTGATTGACACTGAAGCTTTCTTT. As protein: CASSSVIDTEAFF. This sequence joins TRBV5-1 and TRBJ1-1; D is unclear. This CDR3 has 13 amino acids. Germline V gene sequence: CDR1 SGHRS, CDR2 YFSETQ. With 3 bases removed from V and 3 bases from J, the gap between germline ends came to 9 bases.

This clonotype was seen ten or more times. The chain couples TRBV12-3 or TRBV12-4 to TRBJ1-5; D is unresolved. CDR3 length equals 15 residues. V lost 6 bases and J 0 bases, leaving 12 bases between the germline ends. CDR3 DNA: TGTGCCAGCAGCAACCGACTGTTTAGCAATCAGCCCCAGCATTTT. Translation gives CASSNRLFSNQPQHF.

This clonotype was observed a handful of times. The J gene is TRBJ1-1, the V gene TRBV25-1; D ambiguous. CDR3 size: 13 residues. V was pared by 5 bases and J by 3 bases, with 10 bases between. Germline V gene data show CDR1 as MGHDK and CDR2 as SYGVNS. The CDR3 protein is CASSRQEDTEAFF. The DNA for the CDR3 is TGTGCCAGCAGTCGCCAGGAGGACACTGAAGCTTTCTTT.

Turning to this clonotype: One base away lies a much larger clone, so this may be a sequencing read error. The chain joins TRBV5-5 to TRBJ2-7; D not certain. This CDR3 is built from 14 residues. Trimming removed 5 bases at V and 8 bases at J, with 20 bases between. The V gene's germline CDR1 is SGHKS and CDR2 YYEKEE (reference sequence). The CDR3 region has the DNA TGTGCCAGCAGTAATTTGCGGACCCAAAACAAGCAGTACTTC. It translates to CASSNLRTQNKQYF.

The sample holds many counts of this clonotype. The V gene is TRBV28, the J gene TRBJ2-1; a weak D match, TRBD1 (6 bases). V was shortened by 6 bases and J by 4 bases, with 16 bases between the two germline ends. Germline CDR1 and CDR2: MDHEN and SYDVKM. The length of the CDR3 is 15 residues. The CDR3 is CASSFDRSSYNEQFF. CDR3 bases: TGTGCCAGCAGCTTCGACAGGAGCTCTTACAATGAGCAGTTCTTC.